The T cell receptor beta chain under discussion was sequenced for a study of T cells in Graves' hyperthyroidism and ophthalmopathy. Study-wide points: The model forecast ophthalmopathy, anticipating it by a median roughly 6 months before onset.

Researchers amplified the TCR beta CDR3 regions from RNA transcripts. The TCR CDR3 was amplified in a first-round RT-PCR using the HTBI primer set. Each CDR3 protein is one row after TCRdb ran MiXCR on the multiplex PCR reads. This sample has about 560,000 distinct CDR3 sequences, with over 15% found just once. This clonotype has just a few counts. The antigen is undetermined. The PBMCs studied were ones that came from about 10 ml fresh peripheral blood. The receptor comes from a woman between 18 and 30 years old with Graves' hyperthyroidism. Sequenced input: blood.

The chain's CDR3 is CASSNRGDEQYF. In DNA, the CDR3 is TGTGCCAGCAGTAATAGGGGGGACGAGCAGTACTTC. The chain has TRBV12-3 or TRBV12-4 and TRBJ2-7, with D perhaps matching TRBD1 or TRBD2 (6 bases each). The CDR3 totals 12 residues. The V end lost 5 bases, the J end lost 5 bases, and 10 bases lay between the germline ends.